One sample yielded the 28 T cell receptor beta chains listed below, sequenced in a study of early T cells in non-severe SARS-CoV-2 infection. TCRdb redid the calling of the 5' RACE reads with MiXCR, one entry per CDR3 protein. The table records tens of thousands of distinct CDR3 sequences, almost 7.5% of them present only once. Sequences were obtained from whole blood. The receptors were gathered from an adult who was a healthcare worker with PCR-confirmed SARS-CoV-2 infection or an uninfected control (not recorded which).

This clonotype was picked up one time. The chain employs TRBV5-1 and TRBJ1-1; D call uncertain. The CDR3 is 15 residues long. Trimming shortened V by 5 bases and J by 3 bases, and 17 bases separated the two germline ends. Germline values: CDR1 SGHRS, CDR2 YFSETQ. In DNA form, the CDR3 reads TGCGCCAGCAGTCAATGGCTCGGGAGGGACACTGAAGCTTTCTTT. Its protein product is CASSQWLGRDTEAFF.

This clonotype came up many times. J is TRBJ2-4 and V is TRBV27; D possibly corresponds to TRBD2 (5 bases). Per germline, CDR1 MNHEY and CDR2 SMNVEV (reference sequence). This CDR3 spans 15 amino acids. V lost 2 bases and J lost 6, with 14 bases in between. This CDR3 reads CASSLRGRVGNIQYF. The CDR3, as DNA: TGTGCCAGCAGTTTACGGGGTCGGGTAGGAAACATTCAGTACTTC.

This clonotype was seen repeatedly, ten times or more. This chain uses TRBV7-9 with TRBJ1-2, with D tentatively TRBD1 (6 bases). With 3 bases removed from V and 4 bases from J, the gap between germline ends came to 9 bases. The CDR3 is made up of 13 amino acids. Germline V gene sequence: CDR1 SEHNR, CDR2 FQNEAQ (reference sequence). Here the CDR3 reads CASSLATGYGYTF. In DNA form, the CDR3 reads TGTGCCAGCAGCTTGGCGACAGGCTATGGCTACACCTTC.

This clonotype was seen repeatedly, ten times or more. The rearrangement links TRBV7-2 to TRBJ1-2, with 10 nucleotides matching TRBD1. The germline CDR1 and CDR2 sequences are SGHTA and FQGNSA. This CDR3 spans 13 amino acids. With V trimmed by 4 bases and J by 6 bases, 2 bases remained unmatched. CDR3 residues: CASSWDRGHGYTF. For the CDR3, the DNA is TGTGCCAGCAGCTGGGACAGGGGTCATGGCTACACCTTC.

This clonotype showed up many times. The chain has TRBV20-1 and TRBJ1-5; D gene uncertain. V dropped 3 bases and J dropped 0 bases, with 9 bases sitting between them. Germline V lookup: CDR1 DFQATT, CDR2 SNEGSKA (reference sequence). CDR3 length equals 14 residues. The CDR3 sequence is CSASGGNSNQPQHF. CDR3 sequence (DNA): TGCAGTGCTAGTGGCGGGAATAGCAATCAGCCCCAGCATTTT.

The table lists this clonotype with a few counts. The chain uses TRBV6-6 and TRBJ1-5, with D possibly being TRBD1 (5 bases). The germline V gene encodes CDR1 MNHNY and CDR2 SVGAGI (reference sequence). The CDR3 sequence is 14 residues long. Trimming stripped 5 bases from V and 3 bases from J, with 11 bases between. The CDR3 DNA follows: TGTGCCAGCAGTGCGCGGGGCTACAATCAGCCCCAGCATTTT. Encoded protein: CASSARGYNQPQHF.

This clonotype was counted many times. J is TRBJ1-3 and V is TRBV7-9, with D uncertain. CDR3 length: 14 amino acids. Trimming pared 3 bases from V and 3 bases from J, leaving 9 bases between. The V gene's germline CDR1 is SEHNR and CDR2 FQNEAQ (reference sequence). CDR3 nucleotides: TGTGCCAGCAGCTTTTCAGGCCGTGGAAACACCATATATTTT. Translation gives CASSFSGRGNTIYF.

A few counts support this clonotype. The chain is built from TRBV18 and TRBJ1-3; D uncertain. With 5 bases removed from V and 1 base from J, the gap between germline ends came to 15 bases. CDR3 length equals 16 residues. CDR1 and CDR2 (germline): KGHSH, LQKENI. The CDR3 DNA sequence: TGTGCCAGCTCAGATTACCCAAACGTGTCTGGAAACACCATATATTTT. Residues: CASSDYPNVSGNTIYF.

This clonotype was counted ten times or more. This chain joins TRBV20-1 and TRBJ1-6; the D gene is possibly TRBD1 (5 bases). CDR1 and CDR2 (germline): DFQATT, SNEGSKA (reference sequence). This CDR3 spans 13 amino acids. V was pared by 1 base and J by 7 bases, with 8 bases between. This CDR3 reads CSARVSGNSPLHF. The DNA for the CDR3 is TGCAGTGCTAGAGTGTCAGGGAATTCACCCCTCCACTTT.

The chain recombines TRBV19 with TRBJ2-1, with D uncertain. Germline CDR1 and CDR2: LNHDA and SQIVND (reference sequence). V lost 5 bases and J 1 base, leaving 12 bases between the germline ends. This CDR3 comprises 15 residues. The CDR3 nucleotides are TGTGCCAGTAGTGGTCCTTCAGCTTCCTACAATGAGCAGTTCTTC. Translating gives CASSGPSASYNEQFF.

This clonotype was found many times. The chain combines TRBV5-1 with TRBJ1-5, with D tentatively TRBD1 (5 bases). This CDR3 is built from 15 residues. Trimming left V 4 bases short and J 0 bases short, with 11 bases between. CDR1 and CDR2 from the germline V gene are SGHRS and YFSETQ. CDR3 amino acids: CASSPAGHSNQPQHF. In DNA form, the CDR3 reads TGCGCCAGCAGCCCCGCGGGGCATAGCAATCAGCCCCAGCATTTT.

This clonotype came up many times. In DNA form, the CDR3 reads TGTGCCAGCACGATCGGGACAACTAGCACAGATACGCAGTATTTT. The encoded protein is CASTIGTTSTDTQYF. The chain is built from TRBV7-3 and TRBJ2-3; weak D call: TRBD1 (6 bases). The V gene's germline CDR1 is SGHTA and CDR2 FQGTGA. This CDR3 comprises 15 residues. The ends were cut back, 7 bases at V and 0 bases at J, with 14 bases in the middle.

The chain uses TRBV20-1 and TRBJ2-3; the match to TRBD2 covers 7 bases. The CDR3 is 16 amino acids. The germline CDR1 and CDR2 sequences are DFQATT and SNEGSKA (reference sequence). Trimming cost V 6 bases and J 0 bases; bases outside gene matches: 12. The CDR3, as DNA: TGCAGTGCAGCCCCCCTAGCGGTAATTAGCACAGATACGCAGTATTTT. As protein: CSAAPLAVISTDTQYF.

This clonotype occurred many times. V is TRBV20-1 and J is TRBJ1-5; D not resolved. V was clipped by 0 bases and J by 3 bases, with 9 bases between them. Germline CDR1 and CDR2: DFQATT and SNEGSKA (reference sequence). The CDR3 is 14 amino acids. CDR3 nucleotide sequence: TGCAGTGCTAGAGATGGGTTCCTCAATCAGCCCCAGCATTTT. This gives the protein CSARDGFLNQPQHF.

This clonotype was counted a single time. The chain employs TRBV29-1 and TRBJ2-3, with D perhaps TRBD1 (5 bases). The CDR3 has 13 residues. The V gene's germline CDR1 is SQVTM and CDR2 ANQGSEA. Trimming shortened V by 3 bases and J by 1 base, and 8 bases separated the two germline ends. DNA of the CDR3: TGCAGCGTTGACAGGGTCCGCACAGATACGCAGTATTTT. The encoded protein is CSVDRVRTDTQYF.

This clonotype was counted at least ten times. Compared with germline, one end of the junction differs, possibly owing to a read error. The chain uses TRBV20-1 and TRBJ1-5; 8 nucleotides line up with TRBD1. The length of the CDR3 is 14 residues. In germline, CDR1 is DFQATT, CDR2 SNEGSKA (reference sequence). The CDR3 spells CSARDRGGYQPQHF. As DNA, the CDR3 is TGCAGTGCTCGAGACAGGGGAGGGTATCAGCCCCAGCATTTT.

The chain is built from TRBV29-1 and TRBJ2-1; D call uncertain. Germline CDR1 and CDR2: SQVTM and ANQGSEA. This CDR3 has 13 amino acids. As DNA, the CDR3 is TGCAGTATTCAGGCCTCGCCCTACAATGAGCAGTTCTTC. Translating gives CSIQASPYNEQFF.

This clonotype was seen ten or more times. The chain is built from TRBV30 and TRBJ1-2, with unresolved D. Germline V gene lookup returns CDR1 GTSNPN and CDR2 SVGIG (reference sequence). This CDR3 is 14 amino acids long. V gave up 3 bases and J gave up 7 bases, with 18 bases separating them. The CDR3 bases are TGTGCCTGGAGAGGCATAGTAAGCACTTCTGGCTACACCTTC. Protein product: CAWRGIVSTSGYTF.

This clonotype was detected many times. The rearrangement joins TRBV6-5 to TRBJ1-2; no clear D. The V end lost 0 bases, the J end lost 9 bases, and 11 bases lay between the germline ends. Looked up from germline, CDR1 is MNHEY and CDR2 is SVGAGI. The CDR3 is made up of 13 amino acids. CDR3 in DNA: TGTGCCAGCAGTTACTCCCAAATGATGAGCTACACCTTC. Protein: CASSYSQMMSYTF.

The chain has TRBV19 and TRBJ1-3; D not resolved. This CDR3 spans 15 amino acids. Trimming removed 4 bases at V and 0 bases at J, with 10 bases between. Germline V lookup: CDR1 LNHDA, CDR2 SQIVND (reference sequence). CDR3 sequence (DNA): TGTGCCAGTAGTAAGGACCGTTACTCTGGAAACACCATATATTTT. It is translated as CASSKDRYSGNTIYF.

This clonotype was recorded a few times. The chain recombines TRBV4-2 with TRBJ1-4, with 7 bases fitting TRBD1. The CDR3 runs 17 residues. The V segment lost 4 bases and the J segment 3 bases; nucleotides outside the gene matches: 11. Germline V gene data show CDR1 as LGHNA and CDR2 as YNFKEQ. The CDR3 bases are TGTGCCAGCAGCCTTCTCAGCGGGGGACAGCCTAATGAAAAACTGTTTTTT. Amino acid sequence: CASSLLSGGQPNEKLFF.

By its share, this clonotype is medium-sized. V usage is TRBV10-3 and J usage is TRBJ2-2; 8 bases are a match to TRBD1. CDR3 size: 16 residues. Germline V gene lookup returns CDR1 ENHRY and CDR2 SYGVKD. Trimming cost V 10 bases and J 1 base; bases outside gene matches: 11. The CDR3 sequence: CATRTGIILNTGELFF. The CDR3 DNA follows: TGTGCCACTCGGACAGGGATCATCTTGAACACCGGGGAGCTGTTTTTT.

For this clonotype: Possible read error: a much larger clone is one base away. V usage is TRBV11-1 and J usage is TRBJ2-1, with D possibly being TRBD2 (6 bases). The CDR3 extends over 14 amino acids. V was clipped by 8 bases and J by 8 bases, with 19 bases between them. Germline CDR1 and CDR2: SGHAT and FQDESV (reference sequence). The CDR3 DNA is TGTGCCAGCGCAAGTAGCGGCAAAGGAGATGAGCAGTTCTTC. This codes for CASASSGKGDEQFF.

The rearrangement uses TRBV3-1 and TRBJ2-7; TRBD1 might be the D (6 bases). CDR3 length equals 13 residues. V lost 3 bases and J lost 4, with 10 bases in between. Germline V gene lookup returns CDR1 LGHDT and CDR2 YNNKEL (reference sequence). CDR3 bases: TGTGCCAGCAGCCAGGGGGCACAATACGAGCAGTACTTC. Translated, it gives CASSQGAQYEQYF.

In its sample, this clonotype was seen a few times. This chain connects TRBV12-3 or TRBV12-4 to TRBJ1-1; D is unresolved. V was clipped by 7 bases and J by 10 bases, with 19 bases between them. The CDR3 sequence is 13 residues long. This CDR3 is CASNPNSPRGAFF. The CDR3 DNA reads as TGTGCCAGCAACCCCAACAGCCCCCGAGGAGCTTTCTTT.

Remarks on this clonotype: The CDR3 does not end in the conserved phenylalanine or tryptophan, so this is likely a read error. CDR3 region: CASSFRQGQPQHS. DNA for the CDR3: TGTGCCAGCAGTTTCAGGCAGGGCCAGCCCCAGCATTCT. The V gene is TRBV27, the J gene TRBJ1-5, with TRBD1 as a possible D gene (5 bases). Germline CDR1 and CDR2: MNHEY and SMNVEV (reference sequence). The V end lost 3 bases, the J end lost 7 bases, and 10 bases lay between the germline ends. The CDR3 is made up of 13 amino acids.

The table lists this clonotype with a few counts. The V call is TRBV7-6, the J call TRBJ2-2, with D possibly being TRBD1 (6 bases). The germline V gene encodes CDR1 SGHVS and CDR2 FNYEAQ. The CDR3 loop spans 13 amino acids. The V end was cut by 3 bases, the J end by 11 bases, with 13 bases between. The CDR3 DNA is TGTGCCAGCAGCTTCACCTCAGGGACAGAGCTGTTTTTT. Translated: CASSFTSGTELFF.

This chain's CDR3 is CASSQDTGSSSYEQYF. The CDR3 bases are TGCGCCAGCAGCCAAGACACGGGGAGCTCCTCCTACGAGCAGTACTTC. The genes are TRBV4-3 and TRBJ2-7, with TRBD2 as a possible D gene (5 bases). Looked up from germline, CDR1 is LGHNA and CDR2 is YSLEER. With 0 bases removed from V and 0 bases from J, the gap between germline ends came to 12 bases. This CDR3 is 16 amino acids long.